The table lists the clone carrying this T cell receptor beta chain with a few counts. It was with a sample-barcoded 5' primer and a J-beta primer mix that a second PCR of about 6 to 12 cycles was run. TCRdb itself ran the 5' RACE reads through MiXCR, one entry per CDR3 protein. The sample includes about 540,000 distinct CDR3 sequences, around 24% seen only once; the top ten take 8.5% to 9.5%. The data were obtained in a study of blood T cells in healthy people across ages. CDR1 and CDR2 from the germline V gene are SQVTM and ANQGSEA. Losses at the gene ends were 6 bases for V and 2 bases for J; bases not matched to a gene: 12. CDR3 size: 15 residues. The sample was also linked to a second study, of T cells of mothers and their children.

This sequence joins TRBV29-1 and TRBJ1-2, with TRBD1 identical over 7 bases. The receptor was derived from a boy between 10 and 17 years old in good health. Sequenced sample: blood. The chain's CDR3 is CSVVNAGRGNYGYTF. In nucleotides, the CDR3 is TGCAGCGTCGTAAATGCAGGCAGGGGGAACTATGGCTACACCTTC.